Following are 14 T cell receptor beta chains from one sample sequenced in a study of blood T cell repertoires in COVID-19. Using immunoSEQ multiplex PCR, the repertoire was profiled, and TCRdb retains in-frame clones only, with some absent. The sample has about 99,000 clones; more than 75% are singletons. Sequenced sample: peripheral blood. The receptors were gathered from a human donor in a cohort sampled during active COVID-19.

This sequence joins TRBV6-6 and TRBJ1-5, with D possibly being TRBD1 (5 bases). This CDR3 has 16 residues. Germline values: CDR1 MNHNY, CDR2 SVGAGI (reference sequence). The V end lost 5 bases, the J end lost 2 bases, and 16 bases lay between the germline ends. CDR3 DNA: TGTGCCAGCAGTCCCGCGGGGGGAAGCGGCAATCAGCCCCAGCATTTT. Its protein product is CASSPAGGSGNQPQHF.

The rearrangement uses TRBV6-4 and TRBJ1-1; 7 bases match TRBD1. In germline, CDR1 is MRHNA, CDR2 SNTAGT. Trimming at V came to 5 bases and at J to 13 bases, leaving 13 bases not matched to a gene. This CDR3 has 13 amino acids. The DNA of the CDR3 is TGTGCCAGCAGTTTACTGACAGGGACCGAACTTTTCTTT. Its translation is CASSLLTGTELFF.

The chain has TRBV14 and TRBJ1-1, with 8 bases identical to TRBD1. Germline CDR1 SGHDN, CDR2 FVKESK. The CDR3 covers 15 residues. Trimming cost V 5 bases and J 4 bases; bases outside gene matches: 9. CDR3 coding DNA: TGTGCCAGCAGCTCCCTGACAGGGGTGGGCACTGAAGCTTTCTTT. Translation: CASSSLTGVGTEAFF. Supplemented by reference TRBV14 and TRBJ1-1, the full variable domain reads EAGVTQFPSHSVIEKGQTVTLRCDPISGHDNLYWYRRVMGKEIKFLLHFVKESKQDESGMPNNRFLAERTGGTYSTLKVQPAELEDSGVYFCASSSLTGVGTEAFFGQGTRLTVV.

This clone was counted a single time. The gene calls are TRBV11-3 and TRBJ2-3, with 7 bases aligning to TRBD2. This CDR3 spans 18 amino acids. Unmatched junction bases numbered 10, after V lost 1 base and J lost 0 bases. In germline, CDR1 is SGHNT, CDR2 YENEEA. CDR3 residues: CASSLASGGHPSTDTQYF. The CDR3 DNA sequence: TGTGCCAGCAGCTTAGCATCGGGAGGCCACCCTAGCACAGATACGCAGTATTTT.

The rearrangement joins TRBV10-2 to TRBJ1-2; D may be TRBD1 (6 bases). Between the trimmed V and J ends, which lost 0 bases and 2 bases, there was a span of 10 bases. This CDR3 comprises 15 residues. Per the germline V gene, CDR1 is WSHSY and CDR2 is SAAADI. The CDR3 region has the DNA TGCGCCAGCAGTGAGTCTGGGGGACAAAACTATGGCTACACCTTC. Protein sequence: CASSESGGQNYGYTF.

CDR3 in DNA: TGTGCCAGCAGCGAGGTGGTTGGGACAGATACGCAGTATTTT. Translation: CASSEVVGTDTQYF. The chain couples TRBV7-2 to TRBJ2-3; D is unresolved. Per the germline V gene, CDR1 is SGHTA and CDR2 is FQGNSA. CDR3 length: 14 amino acids. The V and J ends lost 5 bases and 3 bases respectively, with 12 bases between them.

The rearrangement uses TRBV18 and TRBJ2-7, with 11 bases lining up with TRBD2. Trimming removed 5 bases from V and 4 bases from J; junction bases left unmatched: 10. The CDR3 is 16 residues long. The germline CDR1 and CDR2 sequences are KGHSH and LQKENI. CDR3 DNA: TGTGCCAGCTCATCGGTTTTAGCGGGGGGGACATACGAGCAGTACTTC. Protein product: CASSSVLAGGTYEQYF.

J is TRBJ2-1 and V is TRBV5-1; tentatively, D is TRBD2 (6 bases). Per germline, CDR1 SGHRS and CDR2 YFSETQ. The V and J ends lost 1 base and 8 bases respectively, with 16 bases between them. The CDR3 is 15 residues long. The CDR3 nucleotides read TGCGCCAGCAGCTTGTCGGGGGTCCCCTCTCATGAGCAGTTCTTC. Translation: CASSLSGVPSHEQFF. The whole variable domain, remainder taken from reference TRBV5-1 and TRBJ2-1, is KAGVTQTPRYLIKTRGQQVTLSCSPISGHRSVSWYQQTPGQGLQFLFEYFSETQRNKGNFPGRFSGRQFSNSRSEMNVSTLELGDSALYLCASSLSGVPSHEQFFGPGTRLTVL.

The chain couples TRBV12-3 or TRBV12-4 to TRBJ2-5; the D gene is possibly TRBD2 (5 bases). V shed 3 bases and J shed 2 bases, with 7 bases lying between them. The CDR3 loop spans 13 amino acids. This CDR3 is CASSFSVQETQYF. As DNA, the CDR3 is TGTGCCAGCAGTTTTAGCGTACAAGAGACCCAGTACTTC.

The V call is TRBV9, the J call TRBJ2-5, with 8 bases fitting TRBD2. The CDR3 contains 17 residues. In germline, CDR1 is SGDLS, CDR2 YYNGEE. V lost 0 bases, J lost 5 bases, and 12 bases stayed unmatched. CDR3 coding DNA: TGTGCCAGCAGCGTAGGGTCCTTCGGGGGGGGCACGGAGACCCAGTACTTC. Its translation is CASSVGSFGGGTETQYF.

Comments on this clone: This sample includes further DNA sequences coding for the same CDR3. The CDR3 DNA reads as TGCGCCAGCAGCCAAGGGTACAGTAGCAATCAGCCCCAGCATTTT. It translates to CASSQGYSSNQPQHF. This chain joins TRBV4-3 and TRBJ1-5; the D is unclear. This CDR3 contains 15 residues. Germline V CDR1 and CDR2: LGHNA, YSLEER. The germline V and J ends were trimmed by 1 base and 0 bases, with 7 bases remaining between them.

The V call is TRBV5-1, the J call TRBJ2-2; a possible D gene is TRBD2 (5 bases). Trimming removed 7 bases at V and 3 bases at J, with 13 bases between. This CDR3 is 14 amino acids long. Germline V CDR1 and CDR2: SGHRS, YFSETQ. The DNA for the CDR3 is TGCGCCAGCCGCGGAGGCAGTTACACCGGGGAGCTGTTTTTT. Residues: CASRGGSYTGELFF.

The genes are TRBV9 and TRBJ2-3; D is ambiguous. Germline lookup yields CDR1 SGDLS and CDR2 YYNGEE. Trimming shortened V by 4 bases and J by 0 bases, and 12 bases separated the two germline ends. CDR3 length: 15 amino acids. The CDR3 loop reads CASSPLSSSTDTQYF. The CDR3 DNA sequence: TGTGCCAGCAGCCCCCTTAGTAGCAGCACAGATACGCAGTATTTT.

The CDR3 DNA reads as TGTGCCAGCAGCGTGACAGGGTTCAGCTCCTACGAGCAGTACTTC. It yields the protein CASSVTGFSSYEQYF. This sequence joins TRBV9 and TRBJ2-7; 7 positions match TRBD1. The CDR3 runs 15 residues. Trimming cost V 2 bases and J 0 bases; bases outside gene matches: 5. Germline loops: CDR1 SGDLS, CDR2 YYNGEE. The full variable domain, in which reference TRBV9 and TRBJ2-7 provide the parts outside the CDR3, is DSGVTQTPKHLITATGQRVTLRCSPRSGDLSVYWYQQSLDQGLQFLIQYYNGEERAKGNILERFSAQQFPDLHSELNLSSLELGDSALYFCASSVTGFSSYEQYFGPGTRLTVT.